The 8 T cell receptor beta chains below all came from one sample that was sequenced in a study of shared clonotypes between healthy human individuals. TCRdb keeps only in-frame clones here, not all; method: immunoSEQ multiplex PCR. The sample has 400,000 to 500,000 clones, 76% seen once. The sample comprised PBMCs. The source is a middle-aged woman in good health. Some clones in this sample may be carry-over from other donors' samples.

The CDR3 here is CASSREEETQYF. CDR3 bases: TGTGCCAGCAGCAGGGAGGAGGAGACCCAGTACTTC. The chain has TRBV7-2 and TRBJ2-5, with D perhaps TRBD2 (6 bases). Germline CDR1 is SGHTA and CDR2 is FQGNSA. V gave up 5 bases and J gave up 5 bases, with 9 bases separating them. CDR3 length equals 12 residues.

The rearrangement joins TRBV2 to TRBJ2-1; 8 bases are shared with TRBD1. The junction had 7 bases not matched to a gene; V was cut back by 6 bases and J by 6 bases. Germline lookup yields CDR1 SNHLY and CDR2 FYNNEI. The length of the CDR3 is 14 residues. The CDR3 spells CASSDGTGPNEQFF. The CDR3 nucleotides are TGTGCCAGCAGCGATGGGACAGGCCCCAATGAGCAGTTCTTC. Variable domain in full (rest from reference TRBV2 and TRBJ2-1): EPEVTQTPSHQVTQMGQEVILRCVPISNHLYFYWYRQILGQKVEFLVSFYNNEISEKSEIFDDQFSVERPDGSNFTLKIRSTKLEDSAMYFCASSDGTGPNEQFFGPGTRLTVL.

This clone was counted between two and nine times. The chain uses TRBV19 and TRBJ1-1; 7 nucleotides match TRBD1. The length of the CDR3 is 15 residues. Trimming removed 0 bases from V and 5 bases from J; junction bases left unmatched: 6. Looked up from germline, CDR1 is LNHDA and CDR2 is SQIVND (reference sequence). The chain's CDR3 is CASSIDHDRDTEAFF. The CDR3 DNA follows: TGTGCCAGTAGTATAGACCACGACAGGGATACTGAAGCTTTCTTT.

The rearrangement links TRBV21-1 to TRBJ1-1. TRBV21-1 is annotated as a pseudogene. There are 17 residues in the CDR3. CDR3 DNA: TGTGCCAGCAGCAAAGCTCGGAGCGATGAAATGAACACTGAAGCTTTCTTT. Amino acid sequence: CASSKARSDEMNTEAFF.

Comment on this clone: It is likely a read error: a sequence one base away is far more abundant. Because it lacks the conserved phenylalanine or tryptophan at the end, this CDR3 is likely a read error. The chain joins TRBV25-1 to TRBJ2-7; TRBD2 agrees at 8 bases. The V segment lost 4 bases and the J segment 5 bases; nucleotides outside the gene matches: 1. The CDR3 totals 12 residues. Germline V gene sequence: CDR1 MGHDK, CDR2 SYGVNS. The CDR3 DNA follows: TGTGCCAGCAGTGCCGGGGGGGACGAGCAGTACCTC. It specifies CASSAGGDEQYL.

The V call is TRBV6-1, the J call TRBJ1-2, with D possibly TRBD1 on 5 matching bases. Germline assignment: CDR1 MNHNS and CDR2 SASEGT. With 6 bases removed from V and 2 bases from J, the gap between germline ends came to 10 bases. The CDR3 contains 13 residues. CDR3 DNA sequence: TGTGCCAGCAGACCGACAGAGAACTATGGCTACACCTTC. Translation gives CASRPTENYGYTF.

This clone showed up just a few times. CDR3 DNA: TGCAGCGTTGAGGTTAGCGGGATTTTCGAGCAGTACTTC. Its protein is CSVEVSGIFEQYF. The chain couples TRBV29-1 to TRBJ2-7; 8 nucleotides match TRBD2. This CDR3 is 13 amino acids long. Germline V gene lookup returns CDR1 SQVTM and CDR2 ANQGSEA. Trimming cost V 3 bases and J 6 bases; bases outside gene matches: 7.

The chain uses TRBV28 and TRBJ1-5, with 9 bases aligning to TRBD1. J gave up 2 bases and V 2 bases, and 16 bases lay outside the gene matches. Germline V lookup: CDR1 MDHEN, CDR2 SYDVKM. CDR3 size: 20 residues. CDR3 loop: CASSLEVRRQGVSGNQPQHF. The CDR3 coding sequence is TGTGCCAGCAGTTTAGAGGTTCGGAGACAGGGGGTCTCGGGCAATCAGCCCCAGCATTTT.